The 9 T cell receptor beta chains below were found in one sample sequenced in a study of T cell responses to AZD1222 COVID-19 vaccine. Sequencing used immunoSEQ multiplex PCR; TCRdb keeps in-frame clones, though not all of them. The sample yields approximately 60,000 clones, 75% to 90% seen once. The starting material was peripheral blood, obtained 28 days after the second AZD1222 dose. These receptors originate from an adult who received the AZD1222 COVID-19 vaccine.

V usage is TRBV28 and J usage is TRBJ1-3; 8 bases match TRBD1. V lost 4 bases and J lost 0; bases outside the gene matches: 5. Germline loops: CDR1 MDHEN, CDR2 SYDVKM. This CDR3 comprises 16 residues. In DNA form, the CDR3 reads TGTGCCAGCAGTTCCGGGACAGGCTTCTCTGGAAACACCATATATTTT. It encodes CASSSGTGFSGNTIYF.

The V gene is TRBV18, the J gene TRBJ1-1, with no clear D. CDR1 is KGHSH and CDR2 is LQKENI in the germline V gene. V was cut by 2 bases and J by 6 bases, with 16 bases left in between. CDR3 length equals 15 residues. The CDR3 DNA reads as TGTGCCAGCTCACCATTAACCCCGGGGAGGGCTGAAGCTTTCTTT. This translates into CASSPLTPGRAEAFF.

The chain links TRBV30 to TRBJ1-1; D may be TRBD1 (6 bases). Per the germline V gene, CDR1 is GTSNPN and CDR2 is SVGIG (reference sequence). The CDR3 is 11 residues long. The CDR3 DNA reads TGTGCTTGCAGGGGAGGGACTGAAGCTTTCTTT. Translation gives CACRGGTEAFF.

The rearrangement uses TRBV7-2 and TRBJ1-4; D may be TRBD1 (5 bases). V lost 1 base and J 7 bases, leaving 10 bases between the germline ends. CDR3 length: 14 residues. Looked up from germline, CDR1 is SGHTA and CDR2 is FQGNSA. CDR3 loop: CASSLGQGGEKLFF. The DNA of the CDR3 is TGTGCCAGCAGCTTAGGGCAGGGTGGTGAAAAACTGTTTTTT.

J is TRBJ1-3 and V is TRBV6-5; D is unclear. Trimming pared 7 bases from V and 3 bases from J, leaving 16 bases between. The CDR3 is 15 residues long. From germline, CDR1 is MNHEY and CDR2 SVGAGI. Here the CDR3 DNA reads TGTGCCAGCAACCCGAGGGCAGCACTTGGAAACACCATATATTTT. Protein sequence: CASNPRAALGNTIYF.

The chain combines TRBV11-3 with TRBJ2-7; 7 bases match TRBD1. Trimming cost V 4 bases and J 12 bases; bases outside gene matches: 9. The CDR3 has 12 residues. Germline V gene sequence: CDR1 SGHNT, CDR2 YENEEA. The CDR3 loop reads CASSSTGSPPYF. Here the CDR3 DNA reads TGTGCCAGCAGCTCGACAGGGTCTCCTCCGTACTTC.

The chain couples TRBV28 to TRBJ1-6, with a tentative D call TRBD1 (5 bases). This CDR3 is built from 15 residues. The ends were cut back, 7 bases at V and 7 bases at J, with 17 bases in the middle. Germline CDR1 and CDR2: MDHEN and SYDVKM. The DNA for the CDR3 is TGTGCCAGCATGCGGGCTACCGAGGGGAATTCACCCCTCCACTTT. This gives the protein CASMRATEGNSPLHF. The full variable domain, in which reference TRBV28 and TRBJ1-6 provide the parts outside the CDR3, is DVKVTQSSRYLVKRTGEKVFLECVQDMDHENMFWYRQDPGLGLRLIYFSYDVKMKEKGDIPEGYSVSREKKERFSLILESASTNQTSMYLCASMRATEGNSPLHFGNGTRLTVT.

The chain employs TRBV11-2 and TRBJ1-1, with D tentatively TRBD1 (5 bases). The CDR3 spans 12 residues. V lost 0 bases to trimming and J lost 9 bases, with 8 bases between them. Germline lookup yields CDR1 SGHAT and CDR2 FQNNGV. The CDR3 DNA sequence: TGTGCCAGCAGCTTAGAGGGGCGGAAAGCTTTCTTT. It encodes CASSLEGRKAFF.

This chain links TRBV11-1 with TRBJ2-7, with TRBD2 matching 7 bases. V lost 1 base to trimming and J lost 2 bases; unmatched junction nucleotides: 2. The CDR3 sequence is 14 residues long. Per germline, CDR1 SGHAT and CDR2 FQDESV (reference sequence). CDR3 nucleotide sequence: TGTGCCAGCAGCTTAGGCGGGACTACCTACGAGCAGTACTTC. It yields the protein CASSLGGTTYEQYF. The full variable domain, with the rest looked up from reference TRBV11-1 and TRBJ2-7, is EAEVAQSPRYKITEKSQAVAFWCDPISGHATLYWYRQILGQGPELLVQFQDESVVDDSQLPKDRFSAERLKGVDSTLKIQPAELGDSAMYLCASSLGGTTYEQYFGPGTRLTVT.